This TCR beta chain was retrieved from a study of human T cells and chemical hapten exposure. This clonotype has more than one count but fewer than ten. This CDR3 has 13 residues. Germline values: CDR1 LNHNV, CDR2 YYDKDF (reference sequence). The V end was cut by 0 bases, the J end by 9 bases, with 9 bases between. In the original processing: A per-sample median of roughly 97,000 TCRs was observed, with a range of about 23,224 to 750,000. TCRdb reprocessed the RACE reads with MiXCR, giving one entry per CDR3 protein. For this entry, the V and J calls and clone size follow TCRdb and not the study's own pipeline. The sample has approximately 370,000 distinct CDR3 sequences, around 5.5% seen once. The time point here: pre-sensitization, week 0. Stated treatment: therapeutic diphenylcyclopropenone sensitization with weekly scalp DPC.

The specimen was whole blood, collected in connection with sensitization to the hapten diphenylcyclopropenone (DPC). The sequence was collected from a young woman with alopecia areata. Some clones in this sample may be carry-over from other donors' samples. V gene TRBV15 combines with J gene TRBJ1-5, with D unclear. CDR3 region: CATSREPTWPQHF. DNA of the CDR3: TGTGCCACCAGCAGAGAACCGACATGGCCCCAGCATTTT. Supplemented by reference TRBV15 and TRBJ1-5, the full variable domain reads DAMVIQNPRYQVTQFGKPVTLSCSQTLNHNVMYWYQQKSSQAPKLLFHYYDKDFNNEADTPDNFQSRRPNTSFCFLDIRSPGLGDTAMYLCATSREPTWPQHFGDGTRLSIL.